This T cell receptor beta chain is drawn from a study of beta chain features in type 1 diabetes (dated by TCRdb to the late 2010s). In the study overall: Mean age, gender distribution, total cell number and subset yield were not different between patients and healthy donors. In the study, recently diagnosed type 1 diabetes patients and matched healthy donors were compared on the TCRB repertoires of their sorted circulating CD4+ T cell subsets. Naive and central memory subsets were obtained from all 30 or so donors, but regulatory and stem cell-like memory subsets were isolated from only 8 patients and roughly eight healthy donors. A total of 90 million to 140 million sorted cells were examined across all samples, and RNA yield correlated strongly with the number of cells per subset.

Each donor gave one peripheral blood draw, averaging roughly 120 mL, which was collected into heparinised tubes. Naive, central memory, regulatory and stem cell-like memory CD4+ T cells were sorted on a BD FACSAria II using a panel including CD45RO, CCR7, CD25, CD127, CD95 and CD27. All sorted populations exceeded 95% purity. Right away, PBMCs were isolated by Lymphoprep density gradient centrifugation and were stained directly, with no culture step. So that batch effects would be minimized, each experiment stained and sorted samples in pairs, pairing one healthy donor with one patient. The entire isolated RNA was reverse transcribed using the High Capacity cDNA Reverse Transcription Kit, and thus expressed TCRB transcripts were sequenced. Naive, central memory and regulatory T cell samples underwent deep immunoSEQ sequencing, averaging about 3.57 million total reads per sample. Sorted cells were lysed in RLT buffer, and RNA was extracted using DNase-treated RNeasy Micro or Mini kits according to cell number. Each cell subset was processed on its own to prevent cross-contamination, while patient and healthy donor samples were processed together. The immunoSEQ multiplex PCR was used to amplify TCRB sequences from cDNA, generating 87-bp fragments that spanned the CDR3 region. The amplicons were sequenced using the Illumina HiSeq platform. In the authors' own workflow: PCR bias was corrected computationally using synthetic template baselines, and reads within Hamming distance 2 were collapsed, with unmergeable singletons discarded. Reads were aligned against IMGT so that V, D and J genes, CDR3 length and insertions or deletions at six rearrangement sites could be assigned. Within each subset, clonotype counts were normalized to the number of sorted cells before true diversity and Gini coefficients were calculated with the tcR R package. The overlap coefficient, calculated on TCRB nucleotide sequences, was used to measure repertoire sharing. Out-of-frame TCRB sequences from naive cells were analyzed to stand in for the pre-selection repertoire. In its TCRdb copy, this immuneACCESS table keeps in-frame sequences only and misses some clones. Where compared with another copy, unresolved V genes explain less than half of these, and the others have no known cause. That table supplies the V and J calls and clone size; D and trimming were determined from the DNA. The sample profile shows roughly 400,000 clones; approximately 15% of them were found once. Around 0.035% of the sample is in the top ten clones.

As encoded in the germline V gene, CDR1 is SGDLS while CDR2 is YYNGEE. Relative to germline, V is 5 bases shorter and J is 3 bases shorter, with 6 bases between their ends. The CDR3 has 12 amino acids, counting the end cysteine and phenylalanine. CDR3 DNA only is kept here, 36 bases in frame from base 1. Study-wide conclusions, independent of this receptor: Because cDNA was sequenced instead of genomic DNA, highly expressing activated cells could be over-represented, though the groups showed no difference in activation or CD3 levels. Naive, central memory and regulatory TCRB repertoires appeared to be more similar among patients than among healthy donors. HLA sub-analyses involved small numbers of individuals, so any influence of HLA type on TCRB rearrangement remained unresolved. In all four CD4+ subsets, TCRB CDR3 length was moderately but significantly shorter in type 1 diabetes patients. Patients with type 1 diabetes made fewer insertions and deleted more nucleotides at VDJ recombination sites, implying thymic rearrangement abnormalities. Shorter templates might be favored by PCR, yet because patient and control samples were amplified and corrected together, any such skew would affect both groups equally.

This clone was picked up a small number of times. It has no known antigen specificity. No much larger clone exists at a distance of one base, and base qualities are not known. Sequencing was done on a sample of naive CD4+ T cells from blood. The cell subset or site label for this specimen denotes: true naive CD4+ T cells. The receptor comes from a man aged 30-40 years in good health. The sequence links TRBV9 to TRBJ2-1, with no confident D gene call. The CDR3 protein is CASSSLYNEQFF. The nucleotide sequence is TGTGCCAGCAGTTCCCTCTACAATGAGCAGTTCTTC. Extended through the reference TRBV9 and TRBJ2-1 proteins, this CDR3 yields the full variable domain: DSGVTQTPKHLITATGQRVTLRCSPRSGDLSVYWYQQSLDQGLQFLIQYYNGEERAKGNILERFSAQQFPDLHSELNLSSLELGDSALYFCASSSLYNEQFFGPGTRLTVL.